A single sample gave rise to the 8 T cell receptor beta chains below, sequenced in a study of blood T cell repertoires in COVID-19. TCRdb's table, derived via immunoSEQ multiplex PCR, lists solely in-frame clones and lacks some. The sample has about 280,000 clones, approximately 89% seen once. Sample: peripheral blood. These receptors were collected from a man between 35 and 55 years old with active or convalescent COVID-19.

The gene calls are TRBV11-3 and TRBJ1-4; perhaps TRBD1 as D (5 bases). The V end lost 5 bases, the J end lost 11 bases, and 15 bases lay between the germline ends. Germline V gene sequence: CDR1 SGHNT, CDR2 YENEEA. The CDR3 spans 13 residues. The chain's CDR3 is CASSQGLTAKLFF. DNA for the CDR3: TGTGCCAGCAGCCAGGGCTTGACAGCCAAACTGTTTTTT.

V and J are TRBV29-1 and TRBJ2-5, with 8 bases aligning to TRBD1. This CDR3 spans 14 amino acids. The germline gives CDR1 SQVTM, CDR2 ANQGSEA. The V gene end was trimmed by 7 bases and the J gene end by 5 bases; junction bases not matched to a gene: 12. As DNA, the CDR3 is TGCAGCGCATTGACAGGGGTTGATTGGGAGACCCAGTACTTC. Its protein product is CSALTGVDWETQYF.

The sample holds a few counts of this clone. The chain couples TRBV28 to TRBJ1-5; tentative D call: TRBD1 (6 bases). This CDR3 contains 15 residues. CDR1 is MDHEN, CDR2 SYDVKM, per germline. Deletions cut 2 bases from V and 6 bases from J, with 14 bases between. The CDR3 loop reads CASSLLQGLGQPQHF. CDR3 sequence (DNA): TGTGCCAGCAGTTTACTACAGGGTTTGGGTCAGCCCCAGCATTTT.

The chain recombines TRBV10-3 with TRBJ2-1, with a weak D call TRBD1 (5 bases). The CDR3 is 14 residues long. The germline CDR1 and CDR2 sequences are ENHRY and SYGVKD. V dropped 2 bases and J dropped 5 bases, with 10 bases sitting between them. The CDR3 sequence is CAISEGGAHNEQFF. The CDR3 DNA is TGTGCCATCAGTGAGGGTGGGGCCCACAATGAGCAGTTCTTC.

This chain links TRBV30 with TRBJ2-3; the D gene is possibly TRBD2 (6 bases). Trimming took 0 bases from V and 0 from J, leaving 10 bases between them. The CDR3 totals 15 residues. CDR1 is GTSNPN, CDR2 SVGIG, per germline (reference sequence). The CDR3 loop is CAWSVLASSTDTQYF. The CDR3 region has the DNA TGTGCCTGGAGTGTGCTAGCGAGCAGCACAGATACGCAGTATTTT.

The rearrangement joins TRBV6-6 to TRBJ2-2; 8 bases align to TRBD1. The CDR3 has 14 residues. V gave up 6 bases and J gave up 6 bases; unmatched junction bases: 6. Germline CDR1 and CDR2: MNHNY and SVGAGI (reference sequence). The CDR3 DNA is TGTGCCAGCAGCTCGACAGGGGTCCCCGGGGAGCTGTTTTTT. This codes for CASSSTGVPGELFF.

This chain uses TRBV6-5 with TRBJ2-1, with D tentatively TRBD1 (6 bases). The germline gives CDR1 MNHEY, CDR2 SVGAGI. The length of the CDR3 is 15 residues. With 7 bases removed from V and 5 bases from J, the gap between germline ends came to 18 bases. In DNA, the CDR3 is TGTGCCAGCACCGGATCAGGGGTGGCCAACAATGAGCAGTTCTTC. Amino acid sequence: CASTGSGVANNEQFF.

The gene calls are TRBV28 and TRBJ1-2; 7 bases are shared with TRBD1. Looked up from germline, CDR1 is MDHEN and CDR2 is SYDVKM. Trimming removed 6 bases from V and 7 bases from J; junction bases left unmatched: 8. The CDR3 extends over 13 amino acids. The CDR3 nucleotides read TGTGCCAGCAGAACAGGGGAAGATGGTGGCTACACCTTC. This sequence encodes CASRTGEDGGYTF.